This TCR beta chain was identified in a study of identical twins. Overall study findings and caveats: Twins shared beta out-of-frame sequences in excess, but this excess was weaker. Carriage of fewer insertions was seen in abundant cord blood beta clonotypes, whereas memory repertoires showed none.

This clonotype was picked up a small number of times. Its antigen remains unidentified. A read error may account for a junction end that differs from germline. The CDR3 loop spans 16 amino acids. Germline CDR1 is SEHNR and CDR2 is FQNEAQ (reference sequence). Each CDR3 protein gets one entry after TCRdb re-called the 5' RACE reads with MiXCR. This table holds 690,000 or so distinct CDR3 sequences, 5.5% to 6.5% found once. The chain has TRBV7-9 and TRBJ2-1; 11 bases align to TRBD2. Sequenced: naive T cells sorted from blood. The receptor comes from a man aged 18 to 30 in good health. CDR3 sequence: CVSSLGPSGRINEQFF. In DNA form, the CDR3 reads TGTGTCAGCAGCTTAGGGCCTAGCGGGAGGATCAATGAGCAGTTCTTC. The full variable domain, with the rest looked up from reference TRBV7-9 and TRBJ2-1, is DTGVSQNPRHKITKRGQNVTFRCDPISEHNRLYWYRQTLGQGPEFLTYFQNEAQLEKSRLLSDRFSAERPKGSFSTLEIQRTEQGDSAMYLCVSSLGPSGRINEQFFGPGTRLTVL.